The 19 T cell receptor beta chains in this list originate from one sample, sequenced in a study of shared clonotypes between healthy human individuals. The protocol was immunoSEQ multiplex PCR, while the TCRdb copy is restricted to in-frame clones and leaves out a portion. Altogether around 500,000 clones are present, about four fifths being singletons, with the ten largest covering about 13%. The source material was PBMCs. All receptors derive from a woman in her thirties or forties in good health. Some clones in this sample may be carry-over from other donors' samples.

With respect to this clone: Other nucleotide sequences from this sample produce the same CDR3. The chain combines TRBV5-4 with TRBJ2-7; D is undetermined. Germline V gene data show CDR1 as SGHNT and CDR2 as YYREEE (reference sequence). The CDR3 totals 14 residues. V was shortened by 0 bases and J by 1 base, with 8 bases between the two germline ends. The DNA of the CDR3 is TGTGCCAGCAGCTTGGGTCAGGCATCCTACGAGCAGTACTTC. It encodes CASSLGQASYEQYF.

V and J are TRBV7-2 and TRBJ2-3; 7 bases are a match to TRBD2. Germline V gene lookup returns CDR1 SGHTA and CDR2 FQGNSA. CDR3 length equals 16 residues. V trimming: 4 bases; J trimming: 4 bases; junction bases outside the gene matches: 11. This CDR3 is CASSWGEGGGPDTQYF. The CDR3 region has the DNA TGTGCCAGCAGCTGGGGGGAGGGTGGTGGCCCAGATACGCAGTATTTT.

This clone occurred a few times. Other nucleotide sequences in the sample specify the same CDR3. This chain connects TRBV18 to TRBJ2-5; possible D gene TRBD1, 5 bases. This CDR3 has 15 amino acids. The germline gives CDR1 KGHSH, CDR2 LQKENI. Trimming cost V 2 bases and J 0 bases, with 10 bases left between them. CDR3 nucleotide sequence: TGTGCCAGCTCACCATTGGGGCGCAACCAAGAGACCCAGTACTTC. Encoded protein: CASSPLGRNQETQYF.

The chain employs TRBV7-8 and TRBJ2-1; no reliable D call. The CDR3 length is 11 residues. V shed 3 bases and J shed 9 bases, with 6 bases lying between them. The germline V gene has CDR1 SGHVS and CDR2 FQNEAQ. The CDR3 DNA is TGTGCCAGCAGCTTGATGGGTGAGCAGTTCTTC. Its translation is CASSLMGEQFF.

The CDR3 DNA is TGTGCCAGCAGGGGGCTCGGGGATACGCAGTATTTT. Amino acids: CASRGLGDTQYF. The V gene is TRBV6-4, the J gene TRBJ2-3; tentatively, D is TRBD1 (5 bases). Germline V gene sequence: CDR1 MRHNA, CDR2 SNTAGT. V lost 6 bases and J lost 6, with 10 bases in between. This CDR3 contains 12 residues.

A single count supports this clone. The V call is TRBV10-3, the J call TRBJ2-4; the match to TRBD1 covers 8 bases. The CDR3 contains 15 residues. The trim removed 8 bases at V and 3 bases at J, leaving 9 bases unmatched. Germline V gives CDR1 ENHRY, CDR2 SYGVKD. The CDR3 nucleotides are TGTGCCATCTCAGGGGGCTACGGTGGCAAAAACATTCAGTACTTC. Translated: CAISGGYGGKNIQYF.

CDR3 protein: CASAPGTAAFMNTEAFF. The CDR3 nucleotides are TGTGCCAGCGCTCCTGGGACAGCGGCGTTTATGAACACTGAAGCTTTCTTT. The chain recombines TRBV9 with TRBJ1-1, with 7 bases aligning to TRBD1. The length of the CDR3 is 17 residues. The V gene end was trimmed by 7 bases and the J gene end by 0 bases; junction bases not matched to a gene: 15. In germline, CDR1 is SGDLS, CDR2 YYNGEE.

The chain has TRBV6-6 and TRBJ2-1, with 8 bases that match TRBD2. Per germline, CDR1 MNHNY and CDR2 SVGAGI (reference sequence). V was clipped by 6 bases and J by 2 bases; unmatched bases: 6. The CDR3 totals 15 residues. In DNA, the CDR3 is TGTGCCAGCAGAGCTACTAGCGGCGCCTACAATGAGCAGTTCTTC. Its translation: CASRATSGAYNEQFF.

The CDR3, as DNA: TGTGCCAGCAGTTTATATCCTCGGGGCGGTACCTACAATGAGCAGTTCTTC. Its protein is CASSLYPRGGTYNEQFF. The chain carries TRBV27 and TRBJ2-1; TRBD1 or TRBD2 may be the D gene (5 bases each). Per the germline V gene, CDR1 is MNHEY and CDR2 is SMNVEV (reference sequence). V was clipped by 1 base and J by 2 bases, with 15 bases between them. CDR3 length: 17 residues.

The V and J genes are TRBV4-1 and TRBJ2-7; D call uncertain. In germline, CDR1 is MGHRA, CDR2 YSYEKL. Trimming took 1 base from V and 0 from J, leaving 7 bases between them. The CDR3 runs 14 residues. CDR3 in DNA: TGCGCCAGCAGCCAAGGACACAACTCCTACGAGCAGTACTTC. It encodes CASSQGHNSYEQYF.

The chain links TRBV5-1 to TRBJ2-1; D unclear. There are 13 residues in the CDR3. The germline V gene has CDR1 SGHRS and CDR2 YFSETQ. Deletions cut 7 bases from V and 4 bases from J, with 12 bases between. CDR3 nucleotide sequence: TGCGCCAGCCATGCGCAGATGTACAATGAGCAGTTCTTC. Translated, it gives CASHAQMYNEQFF.

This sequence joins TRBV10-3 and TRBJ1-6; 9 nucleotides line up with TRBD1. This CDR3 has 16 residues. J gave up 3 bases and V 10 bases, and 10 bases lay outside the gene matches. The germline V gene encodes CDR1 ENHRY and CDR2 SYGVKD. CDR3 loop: CATAVPGQGYNSPLHF. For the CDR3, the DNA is TGTGCCACCGCCGTACCGGGACAGGGCTATAATTCACCCCTCCACTTT.

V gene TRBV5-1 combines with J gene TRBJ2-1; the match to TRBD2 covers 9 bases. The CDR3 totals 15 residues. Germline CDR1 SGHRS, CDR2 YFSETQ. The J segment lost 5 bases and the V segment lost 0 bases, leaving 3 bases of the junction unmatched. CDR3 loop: CASSLDAGGHNEQFF. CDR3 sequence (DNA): TGCGCCAGCAGCTTGGATGCGGGAGGGCACAATGAGCAGTTCTTC.

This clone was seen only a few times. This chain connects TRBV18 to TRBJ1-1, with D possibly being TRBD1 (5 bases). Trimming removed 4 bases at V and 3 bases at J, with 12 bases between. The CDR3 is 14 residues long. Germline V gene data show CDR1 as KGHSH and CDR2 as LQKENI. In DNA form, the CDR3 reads TGTGCCAGCTCACAGGCAGGGCTGGACACTGAAGCTTTCTTT. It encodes CASSQAGLDTEAFF.

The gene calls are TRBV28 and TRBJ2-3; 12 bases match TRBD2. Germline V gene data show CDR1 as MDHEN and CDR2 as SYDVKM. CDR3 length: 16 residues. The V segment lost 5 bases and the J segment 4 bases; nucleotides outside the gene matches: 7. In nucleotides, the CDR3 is TGTGCCAGCAGTCCCCGACTAGCGGGAGTTGCAGATACGCAGTATTTT. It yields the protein CASSPRLAGVADTQYF.

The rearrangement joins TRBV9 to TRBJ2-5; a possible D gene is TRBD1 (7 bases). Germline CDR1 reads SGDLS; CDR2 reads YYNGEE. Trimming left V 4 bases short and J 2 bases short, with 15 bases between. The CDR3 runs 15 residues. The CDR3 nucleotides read TGTGCCAGCAGCCCCCAGGGGGGTAGTCAAGAGACCCAGTACTTC. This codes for CASSPQGGSQETQYF.

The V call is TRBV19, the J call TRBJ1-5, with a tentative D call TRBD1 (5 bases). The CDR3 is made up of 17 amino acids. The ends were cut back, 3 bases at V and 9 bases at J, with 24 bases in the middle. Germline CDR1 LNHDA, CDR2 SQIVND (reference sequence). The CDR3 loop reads CASSISMTATSWLPQHF. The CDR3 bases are TGTGCCAGTAGTATTTCTATGACAGCGACCTCTTGGCTGCCCCAGCATTTT.

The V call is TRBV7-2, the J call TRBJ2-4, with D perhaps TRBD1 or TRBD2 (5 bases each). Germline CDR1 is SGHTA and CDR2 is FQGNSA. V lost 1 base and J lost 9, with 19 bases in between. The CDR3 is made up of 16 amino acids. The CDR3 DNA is TGTGCCAGCAGCTTAGATGGGGTGAGGGGAAGGGGCATTCAGTACTTC. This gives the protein CASSLDGVRGRGIQYF.

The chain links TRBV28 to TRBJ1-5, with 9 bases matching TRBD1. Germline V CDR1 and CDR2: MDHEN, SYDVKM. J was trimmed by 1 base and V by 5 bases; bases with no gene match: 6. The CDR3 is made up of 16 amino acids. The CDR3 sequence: CASSPGQGGSNQPQHF. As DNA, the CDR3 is TGTGCCAGCAGTCCGGGACAGGGCGGAAGCAATCAGCCCCAGCATTTT.